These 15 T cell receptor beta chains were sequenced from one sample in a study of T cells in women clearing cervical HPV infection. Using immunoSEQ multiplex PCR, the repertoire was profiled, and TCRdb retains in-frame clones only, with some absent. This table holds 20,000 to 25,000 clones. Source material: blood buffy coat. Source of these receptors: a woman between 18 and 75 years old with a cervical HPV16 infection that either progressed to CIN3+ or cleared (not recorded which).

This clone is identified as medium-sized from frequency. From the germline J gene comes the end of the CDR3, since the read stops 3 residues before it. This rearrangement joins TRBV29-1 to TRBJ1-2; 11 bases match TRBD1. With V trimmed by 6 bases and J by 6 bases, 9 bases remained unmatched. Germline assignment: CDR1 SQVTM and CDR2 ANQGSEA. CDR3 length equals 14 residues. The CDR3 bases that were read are TGCAGCGTGGGGGGACAGGGGGTTGATCATGGC. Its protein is CSVGGQGVDHG. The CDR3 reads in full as CSVGGQGVDHGYTF.

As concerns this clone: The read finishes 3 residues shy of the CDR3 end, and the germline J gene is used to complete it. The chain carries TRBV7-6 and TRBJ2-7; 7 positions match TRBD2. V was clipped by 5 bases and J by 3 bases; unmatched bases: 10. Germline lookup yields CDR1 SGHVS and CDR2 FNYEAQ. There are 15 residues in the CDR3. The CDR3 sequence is CASSSGTTRIYEQYF. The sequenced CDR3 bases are TGTGCCAGCAGCAGCGGGACCACAAGAATCTACGAG.

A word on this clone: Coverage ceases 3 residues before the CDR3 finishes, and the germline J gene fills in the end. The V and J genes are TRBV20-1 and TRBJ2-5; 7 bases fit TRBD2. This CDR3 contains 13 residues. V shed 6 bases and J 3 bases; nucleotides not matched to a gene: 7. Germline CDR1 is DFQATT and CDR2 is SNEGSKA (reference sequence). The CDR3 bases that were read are TGCAGTGCGTCAGGCGCGGGAGAAGAGACC. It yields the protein CSASGAGEET. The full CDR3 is CSASGAGEETQYF.

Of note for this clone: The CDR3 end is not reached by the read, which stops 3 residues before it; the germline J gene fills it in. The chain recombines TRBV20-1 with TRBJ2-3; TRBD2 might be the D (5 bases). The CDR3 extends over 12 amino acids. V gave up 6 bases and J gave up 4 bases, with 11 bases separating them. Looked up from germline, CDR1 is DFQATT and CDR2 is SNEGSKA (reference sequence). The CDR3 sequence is CSAHDGADTQYF. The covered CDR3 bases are TGCAGTGCCCACGACGGGGCAGATACG.

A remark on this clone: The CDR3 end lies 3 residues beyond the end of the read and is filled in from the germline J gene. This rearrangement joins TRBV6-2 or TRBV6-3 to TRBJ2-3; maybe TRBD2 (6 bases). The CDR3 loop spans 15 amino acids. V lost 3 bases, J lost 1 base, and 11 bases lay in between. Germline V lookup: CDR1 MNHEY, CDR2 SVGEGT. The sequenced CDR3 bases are TGTGCCAGCAGTTATTCCGGGGGACGCACAGATACG. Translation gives CASSYSGGRTDT. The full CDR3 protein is CASSYSGGRTDTQYF.

The part of the CDR3 DNA that was read is TGTGCCAGCAGCGTAGCTGGCTTATCTACAGATACG. Its protein is CASSVAGLSTDT. The CDR3 in full is CASSVAGLSTDTQYF. The chain is built from TRBV9 and TRBJ2-3; D uncertain. The CDR3 extends 3 residues past the end of the read, so its final part is completed from the germline J gene. With 0 bases removed from V and 3 bases from J, the gap between germline ends came to 11 bases. CDR3 length: 15 residues. In germline, CDR1 is SGDLS, CDR2 YYNGEE. The whole variable domain, remainder taken from reference TRBV9 and TRBJ2-3, is DSGVTQTPKHLITATGQRVTLRCSPRSGDLSVYWYQQSLDQGLQFLIQYYNGEERAKGNILERFSAQQFPDLHSELNLSSLELGDSALYFCASSVAGLSTDTQYFGPGTRLTVL.

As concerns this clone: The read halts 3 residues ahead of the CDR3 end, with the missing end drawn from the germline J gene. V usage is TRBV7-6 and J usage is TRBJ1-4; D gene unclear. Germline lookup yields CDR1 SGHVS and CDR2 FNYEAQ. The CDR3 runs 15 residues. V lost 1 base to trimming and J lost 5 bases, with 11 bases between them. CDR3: CASSLDASFNEKLFF. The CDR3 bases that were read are TGTGCCAGCAGCTTAGATGCCAGTTTCAATGAAAAA.

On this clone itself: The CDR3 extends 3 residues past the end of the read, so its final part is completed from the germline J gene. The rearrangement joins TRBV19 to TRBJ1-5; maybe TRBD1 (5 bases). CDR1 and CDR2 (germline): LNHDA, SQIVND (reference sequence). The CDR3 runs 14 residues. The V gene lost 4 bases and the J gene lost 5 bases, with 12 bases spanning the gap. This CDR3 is CASSNPQEHQPQHF. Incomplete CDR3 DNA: TGTGCCAGTAGTAACCCACAGGAGCATCAGCCC.

The part of the CDR3 DNA that was read is TGTGCCAGCAGCTTAGAGAGGGGAGATACG. This gives the protein CASSLERGDT. The CDR3 reads in full as CASSLERGDTQYF. The chain recombines TRBV11-2 with TRBJ2-3; D tentatively fits TRBD1 or TRBD2 (5 bases each). Read data end 3 residues before the CDR3 end; the end is taken from the germline J gene. CDR3 length equals 13 residues. V was trimmed by 0 bases and J by 5 bases, leaving 6 bases between them. Germline lookup yields CDR1 SGHAT and CDR2 FQNNGV.

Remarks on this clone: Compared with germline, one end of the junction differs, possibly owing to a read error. CDR3 in amino acids: CASSQTSGWGTDTQYF. CDR3 bases read: TGCGCCAGCAGCCAGACTAGCGGGTGGGGCACAGATACG. The gene calls are TRBV4-2 and TRBJ2-3, with 10 nucleotides matching TRBD2. The read terminates 3 residues before the CDR3 end, so the remaining end is supplied by the germline J gene. Germline V gene sequence: CDR1 LGHNA, CDR2 YNFKEQ. This CDR3 region has 16 residues.

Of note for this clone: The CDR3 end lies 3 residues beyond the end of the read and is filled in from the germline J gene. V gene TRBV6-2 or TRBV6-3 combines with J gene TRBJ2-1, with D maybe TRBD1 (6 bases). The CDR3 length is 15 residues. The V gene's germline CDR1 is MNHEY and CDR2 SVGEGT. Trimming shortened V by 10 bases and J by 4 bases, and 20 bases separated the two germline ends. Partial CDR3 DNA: TGTGCCATCTCAGGTGGGGGACAAAGTTACAATGAG. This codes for CAISGGGQSYNE. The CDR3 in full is CAISGGGQSYNEQFF.

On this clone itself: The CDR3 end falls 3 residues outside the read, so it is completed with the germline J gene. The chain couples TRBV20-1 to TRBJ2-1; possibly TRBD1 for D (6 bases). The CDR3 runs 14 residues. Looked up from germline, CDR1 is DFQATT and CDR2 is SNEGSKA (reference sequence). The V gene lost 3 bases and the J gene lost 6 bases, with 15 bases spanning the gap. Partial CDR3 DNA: TGCAGTGCTAGGGAAGTCAGGGGTCTCAATGAG. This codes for CSAREVRGLNE. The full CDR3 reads CSAREVRGLNEQFF.

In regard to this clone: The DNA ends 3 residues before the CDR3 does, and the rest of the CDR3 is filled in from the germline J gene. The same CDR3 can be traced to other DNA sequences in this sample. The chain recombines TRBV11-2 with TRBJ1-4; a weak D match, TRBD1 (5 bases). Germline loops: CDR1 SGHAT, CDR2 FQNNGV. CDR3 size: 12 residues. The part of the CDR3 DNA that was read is TGTGCCAGCAGCTTAAGGGGAGATATA. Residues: CASSLRGDI. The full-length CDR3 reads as CASSLRGDILFF.

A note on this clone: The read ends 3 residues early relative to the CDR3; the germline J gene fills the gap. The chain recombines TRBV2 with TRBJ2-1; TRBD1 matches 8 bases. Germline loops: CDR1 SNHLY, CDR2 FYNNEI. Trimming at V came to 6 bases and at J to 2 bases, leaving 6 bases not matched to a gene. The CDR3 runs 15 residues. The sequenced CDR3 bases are TGTGCCAGCAGGACAGACAGGGGTGCCTACAATGAG. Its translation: CASRTDRGAYNE. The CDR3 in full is CASRTDRGAYNEQFF.

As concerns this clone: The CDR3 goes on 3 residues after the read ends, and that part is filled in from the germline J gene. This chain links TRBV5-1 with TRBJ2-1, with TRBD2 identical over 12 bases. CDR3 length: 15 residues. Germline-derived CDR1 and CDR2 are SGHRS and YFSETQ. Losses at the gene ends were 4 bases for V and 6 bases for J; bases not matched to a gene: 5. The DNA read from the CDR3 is TGCGCCAGCAGCCGCGGACTAGCGGGACGCAATGAG. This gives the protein CASSRGLAGRNE. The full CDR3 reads CASSRGLAGRNEQFF.